A few counts support the clone carrying this T cell receptor (beta chain). Its antigen remains unidentified. CDR3 size: 14 residues. The V end was cut by 4 bases, the J end by 3 bases, with 13 bases between. Germline assignment: CDR1 LGHNA and CDR2 YNFKEQ. MiXCR, run by TCRdb on the 5' RACE reads, gives a single entry per CDR3 protein. The sample lists 550,000 to 700,000 distinct CDR3 sequences, 17% seen once, with about 8.6% in the top ten. The data were obtained in a study of T-cell memory formation after mild COVID-19. The study's findings and limits: There was a balanced CD4/CD8 profile in clones contracting day 15 to 85, and later expanders leaned CD4+.

The specimen was PBMCs or a T cell subset sorted from them (not recorded which). V usage is TRBV4-2 and J usage is TRBJ2-7; the D gene is possibly TRBD2 (6 bases). This clonotype was sampled from an adult woman who had mild COVID-19 (a few samples of this study predate the infection). Cell type and time point are not known. The CDR3 nucleotides are TGTGCCAGCAGCCTCAGGGCTAGCGTCTACGAGCAGTACTTC. Translation gives CASSLRASVYEQYF.